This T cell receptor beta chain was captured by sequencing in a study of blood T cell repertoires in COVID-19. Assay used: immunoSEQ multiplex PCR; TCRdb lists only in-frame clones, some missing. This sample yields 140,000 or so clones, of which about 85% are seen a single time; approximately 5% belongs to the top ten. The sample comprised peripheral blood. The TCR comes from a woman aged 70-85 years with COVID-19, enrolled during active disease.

The CDR3 DNA follows: TGTGCCAGCAGCGTCACAGGGGTGGGAGGGGAGCTGTTTTTT. It codes for CASSVTGVGGELFF. This chain links TRBV11-1 with TRBJ2-2; 7 bases agree with TRBD1. Germline CDR1 and CDR2: SGHAT and FQDESV (reference sequence). V was pared by 5 bases and J by 8 bases, with 8 bases of the junction left unmatched. There are 14 residues in the CDR3.